This TCR beta chain was identified during a study of shared clonotypes between healthy human individuals. About the research overall: The plates for each donor numbered three CD4 naive, three CD4 memory, two CD8 naive and one CD8 memory. Study outcomes and limitations: Memory subsets generally showed lower estimated richness than naive subsets.

To note about this clone: Its specificity is unknown.

This CDR3 is built from 14 residues. The germline V and J ends were trimmed by 5 bases and 5 bases, with 18 bases remaining between them. Germline V gene data show CDR1 as GTSNPN and CDR2 as SVGIG (reference sequence). Some clones are missing from TCRdb's copy, which holds only in-frame ones; the method was immunoSEQ multiplex PCR. Among hundreds of thousands of clones listed, roughly 70% were seen once. The receptor was isolated from a woman aged 30 to 39 in good health. The chain uses TRBV30 and TRBJ1-2; a possible D gene is TRBD1 (6 bases). The source material was memory CD4+ T cells sorted from blood. As for subset: CD45RA-negative fraction. The CDR3 loop is CAWASPRGAYGYTF. The CDR3 bases are TGTGCCTGGGCATCCCCCCGGGGGGCTTATGGCTACACCTTC.